The rows below give T cell receptor beta chains drawn from one sample of a study of blood T cell dynamics during melanoma immunotherapy. Sequencing was performed with immunoSEQ multiplex PCR; in TCRdb, only in-frame clones are kept and a portion is missing. The profile covers some 15,000 clones, with 94% appearing a single time and under 0.25% taken by the ten largest. The input for sequencing was effector memory CD8+ T cells from blood, taken from a patient treated with checkpoint blockade. The source of these receptors is a human donor with melanoma. Each CDR3 is given with its conserved first and last residue. A D gene is named only where the DNA matches it firmly. Where a row states a size, it is once, few, many or the class of an expanded clone; other rows omit it.

size: few
J: TRBJ2-2
V: TRBV7-6
D: NA
DNA: TGTGCCAGCAGCCTTTACAGGGACGTATCAACCGGGGAGCTGTTTTTT
CDR3: CASSLYRDVSTGELFF

size: once
J: TRBJ2-3
V: TRBV7-6
D: TRBD2
DNA: TGTGCCAGCAGCCCGGAACTAGCGGGAGCAGGGGATACGCAGTATTTT
CDR3: CASSPELAGAGDTQYF

size: once
J: TRBJ2-1
V: TRBV29-1
D: TRBD2
DNA: TGCAGCGTGGCCCTAGCGGGAGGTAACAATGAGCAGTTCTTC
CDR3: CSVALAGGNNEQFF

size: NA
J: TRBJ2-7
V: TRBV7-6
D: NA
DNA: TGTGCCAGCAGCCCCCATGGGGGCTACGAGCAGTACTTC
CDR3: CASSPHGGYEQYF

size: NA
J: TRBJ2-7
V: TRBV9
D: NA
DNA: TGTGCCAGCAGCGAGGGGGGACGGACTTACGAGCAGTACTTC
CDR3: CASSEGGRTYEQYF

size: NA
J: TRBJ2-7
V: TRBV28
D: TRBD2
DNA: TGTGCCAGCAGTCCGTGGGGGGAGGCCAGCGGGAGAGAGGGCACGGGCTACGAGCAGTACTTC
CDR3: CASSPWGEASGREGTGYEQYF

size: NA
J: TRBJ1-3
V: TRBV27
D: NA
DNA: TGTGCCAGCAGTCCCCACATGGGTGACACCATATATTTT
CDR3: CASSPHMGDTIYF

size: NA
J: TRBJ2-1
V: TRBV7-8
D: NA
DNA: TGTGCCAGCAGCTTTAGCGGTTCCTACAATGAGCAGTTCTTC
CDR3: CASSFSGSYNEQFF

size: NA
J: TRBJ2-7
V: TRBV10-1
D: TRBD1
DNA: TGCGCCAGCATTCCGACAGGGGGCCCCTACGAGCAGTACTTC
CDR3: CASIPTGGPYEQYF

size: NA
J: TRBJ1-1
V: TRBV28
D: NA
DNA: TGTGCCAGCAGTTTCCCCGGCGTCGCCACTGAAGCTTTCTTT
CDR3: CASSFPGVATEAFF

size: NA
J: TRBJ2-1
V: TRBV28
D: TRBD2
DNA: TGTGCCAGCAACCGTTTAAGGGAGGGGATCTATGAGCAGTTCTTC
CDR3: CASNRLREGIYEQFF

size: NA
J: TRBJ2-1
V: TRBV27
D: NA
DNA: TGTGCCAGCAGTCCGTACAGGGTCGGCGAGCAGTTCTTC
CDR3: CASSPYRVGEQFF

size: NA
J: TRBJ2-3
V: TRBV29-1
D: NA
DNA: TGCAGCGTGACGACAGATTACACAGATACGCAGTATTTT
CDR3: CSVTTDYTDTQYF

size: NA
J: TRBJ2-7
V: TRBV4-1
D: NA
DNA: TGCGCCAGCAGCCAAACCCAGGGGGAGCGGGCCTACGAGCAGTACTTC
CDR3: CASSQTQGERAYEQYF

size: NA
J: TRBJ2-5
V: TRBV28
D: TRBD2
DNA: TGTGCCAGCAGCGGGACTAGCGGGAGTTTGGAGACCCAGTACTTC
CDR3: CASSGTSGSLETQYF

size: NA
J: TRBJ1-1
V: TRBV11-2
D: NA
DNA: TGTGCCAGCAGCGGGGAACGGGACGCTGGCACTGAAGCTTTCTTT
CDR3: CASSGERDAGTEAFF

size: NA
J: TRBJ1-2
V: TRBV6-4
D: NA
DNA: TGTGCCAGCAGTGACTCGAGGGCCACCGCTGGGGGCTACACCTTC
CDR3: CASSDSRATAGGYTF

size: NA
J: TRBJ1-1
V: TRBV9
D: TRBD1
DNA: TGTGCCAGCAGCCCGACAGGGGAACAGGGGGGCCCTAGGAGTGGGACTGAAGCTTTCTTT
CDR3: CASSPTGEQGGPRSGTEAFF

size: NA
J: TRBJ2-1
V: TRBV28
D: TRBD2
DNA: TGTGCCAGCAGTTTATTATTCGTGCGCCTAGCGGGAACCGGCGATGAGCAGTTCTTC
CDR3: CASSLLFVRLAGTGDEQFF

size: NA
J: TRBJ2-7
V: TRBV4-1
D: NA
DNA: TGCGCCAGCAGCTTCGTATCCGGGGCGAGCTCCTACGAGCAGTACTTC
CDR3: CASSFVSGASSYEQYF